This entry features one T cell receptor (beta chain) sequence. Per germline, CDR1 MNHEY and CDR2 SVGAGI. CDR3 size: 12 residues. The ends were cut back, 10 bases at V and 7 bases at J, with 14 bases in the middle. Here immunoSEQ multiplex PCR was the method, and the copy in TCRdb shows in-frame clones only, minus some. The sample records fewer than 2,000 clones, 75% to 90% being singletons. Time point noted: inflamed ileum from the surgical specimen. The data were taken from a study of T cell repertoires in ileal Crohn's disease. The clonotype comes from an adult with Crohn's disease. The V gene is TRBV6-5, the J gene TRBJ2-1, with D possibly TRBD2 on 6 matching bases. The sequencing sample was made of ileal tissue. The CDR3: CATCLAGNEQFF. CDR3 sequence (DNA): TGTGCCACCTGTCTCGCGGGGAATGAGCAGTTCTTC.